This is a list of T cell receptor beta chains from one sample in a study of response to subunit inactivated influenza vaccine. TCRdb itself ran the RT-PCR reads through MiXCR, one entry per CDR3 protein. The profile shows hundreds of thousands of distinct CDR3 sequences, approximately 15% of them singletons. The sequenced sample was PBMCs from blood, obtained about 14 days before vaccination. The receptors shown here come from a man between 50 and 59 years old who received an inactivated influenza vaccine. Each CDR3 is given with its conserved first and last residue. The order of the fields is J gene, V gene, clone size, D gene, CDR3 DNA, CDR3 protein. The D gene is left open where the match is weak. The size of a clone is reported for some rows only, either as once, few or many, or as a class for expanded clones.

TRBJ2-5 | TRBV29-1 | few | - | TGCAGCGCAAGGGACACCATCCAAGAGACCCAGTACTTC | CSARDTIQETQYF
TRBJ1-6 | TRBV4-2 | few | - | TGTGCCAGCAGCCAAGAGGGGGCTCTCAATAATTCACCCCTCCACTTT | CASSQEGALNNSPLHF
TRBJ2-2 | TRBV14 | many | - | TGTGCCAGCAGCCCCTATACTACTCACGGGGAGCTGTTTTTT | CASSPYTTHGELFF
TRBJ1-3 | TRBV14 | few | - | TGTGCCAGCAGCCAAGGATTGGCGAATACTGGAAACACCATATATTTT | CASSQGLANTGNTIYF
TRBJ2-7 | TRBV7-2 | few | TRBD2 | TGTGCCAGCAGCGCCGCCGGGACTAGCGGCTCCTACGAGCAGTACTTC | CASSAAGTSGSYEQYF
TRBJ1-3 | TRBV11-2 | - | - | TGTGCCAGCAGCTGGACCGATGGAAACACCATATATTTT | CASSWTDGNTIYF
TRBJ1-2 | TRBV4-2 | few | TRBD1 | TGTGCCAGCAGCCAAGATCTCTGGACAGGGCCCGGAGATGGCTACACCTTC | CASSQDLWTGPGDGYTF
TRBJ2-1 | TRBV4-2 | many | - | TGTGCCAGCTCCCTCCGGCCGGTTGGCGGGGCCAACAATGAGCAGTTCTTC | CASSLRPVGGANNEQFF
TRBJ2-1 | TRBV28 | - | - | TGTGCCAGCAGTCCCTCATGGGGGGGGCGGAATGAGCAGTTCTTC | CASSPSWGGRNEQFF
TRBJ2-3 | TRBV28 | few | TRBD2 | TGTGCCAGCAGCTACCCTAGCGGGCGCACAGATACGCAGTATTTT | CASSYPSGRTDTQYF
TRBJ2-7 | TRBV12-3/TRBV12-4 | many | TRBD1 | TGTGCCAGCAGTCGGACAGGGCTAACCTACGAGCAGTACTTC | CASSRTGLTYEQYF